This TCR beta chain was observed in a study of PD-L1 blockade in urothelial cancer. About the research overall: Median blood clonality was around 0.08, with 80,000 to 100,000 unique TCRs.

PCRs were each spiked with synthetic TCR analog templates. Sequencing was performed with immunoSEQ multiplex PCR; in TCRdb, only in-frame clones are kept and a portion is missing. The sample contains 48,000 or so clones, around 88% of which appear only once. CDR3 length equals 15 residues. V was trimmed by 7 bases and J by 2 bases, leaving 15 bases between them. Germline CDR1 and CDR2: LGHNT and FRNRAP. Time point indicated: pretreatment peripheral blood. The patients had locally advanced or metastatic urothelial carcinoma. Notes on this clone: Its antigen is still unknown.

The study's findings and limits: Pretreatment TCR clonality in blood, when below the median, was predictive of better survival.

This clonotype originated in a woman between 55 and 75 years old with urothelial cancer. The specimen comprised PBMCs, sampled around atezolizumab (anti-PD-L1) treatment. This chain connects TRBV12-5 to TRBJ2-1; possibly TRBD2 for D (5 bases). CDR3 loop: CASAASNNPYNEQFF. Written as DNA, the CDR3 is TGTGCTAGTGCCGCTAGCAACAATCCCTACAATGAGCAGTTCTTC.